There are a few counts of the clone carrying this T cell receptor (beta chain). The data belong to a study of blood T cell repertoires in COVID-19. In the original processing: The authors estimated nucleated cell counts from reference gene primer amplification. Libraries were prepared by immunoSEQ multiplex PCR; TCRdb keeps only in-frame clonotypes and omits some of them. V and J calls and clone size follow that table, whereas D and trimming were derived from the DNA. The sample yields approximately 220,000 clones, around 82% seen once. The CDR3 runs 15 residues. The germline gives CDR1 KGHSH, CDR2 LQKENI. Trimming removed 1 base from V and 9 bases from J, with 16 bases in between. Study members were between roughly 18 and 100 years old and lived in 24 US regions.

V is TRBV18 and J is TRBJ2-1; weak D call: TRBD1 (6 bases). The TCR was taken from a woman aged 50 to 60 who had been exposed to COVID-19. The sample was PBMCs or T cells enriched from blood (not recorded which). Here the CDR3 DNA reads TGTGCCAGCTCACCACTAGCAGGGGTACTGGGTGAGCAGTTCTTC. This sequence encodes CASSPLAGVLGEQFF.